These T cell receptor beta chains were read from a single sample in a study of Ad26.COV2.S vaccination and SARS-CoV-2 variants. Data came from immunoSEQ multiplex PCR; TCRdb stores just in-frame clones and leaves some out. The table includes over 350,000 clones, approximately 86% detected once. The sample here was peripheral blood, taken in a trial of Ad26.COV2.S vaccine versus placebo. The receptors were gathered from a person between 18 and 65 years old who received the Ad26.COV2.S COVID-19 vaccine or a placebo. The CDR3 runs from the conserved cysteine through the conserved F or W. Each record gives: CDR3 protein, CDR3 DNA, V gene, J gene, clone size, D gene. D genes are given only for firm matches. Expanded clones get a size class; other rows say once, few or many, or leave the size out.

CASSLRPDSYGYTF,TGCGCCAGCAGCTTGCGCCCGGACAGCTATGGCTACACCTTC,TRBV5-1,TRBJ1-2,NA,NA
CASSTPGGSGYTF,TGTGCCAGCTCCACCCCGGGGGGTTCTGGCTACACCTTC,TRBV18,TRBJ1-2,NA,NA
CASSGTGSSNQPQHF,TGTGCCAGTAGTGGGACAGGGTCTAGCAATCAGCCCCAGCATTTT,TRBV19,TRBJ1-5,NA,TRBD1
CASSVKHGTGPYEQYF,TGTGCCAGCAGTGTAAAACACGGGACAGGTCCCTACGAGCAGTACTTC,TRBV6-1,TRBJ2-7,NA,TRBD1
CASSIARGQGTYEQYF,TGTGCCAGTAGTATAGCTAGGGGACAGGGAACCTACGAGCAGTACTTC,TRBV19,TRBJ2-7,NA,TRBD1
CASSVKGNTEAFF,TGTGCCAGCAGCGTAAAGGGAAACACTGAAGCTTTCTTT,TRBV7-2,TRBJ1-1,NA,NA
CASSSYQGRSGANVLTF,TGTGCCAGCAGCTCATATCAGGGGCGTTCTGGGGCCAACGTCCTGACTTTC,TRBV5-6,TRBJ2-6,NA,NA
CASSLLPSDGELFF,TGTGCCAGCAGCTTACTACCGTCGGACGGGGAGCTGTTTTTT,TRBV7-2,TRBJ2-2,NA,NA
CASSYGREKSYEQYF,TGTGCCAGCAGTTACGGTCGGGAGAAGTCCTACGAGCAGTACTTC,TRBV6-2/TRBV6-3,TRBJ2-7,NA,NA
CASSPTMGFEAYEQYF,TGTGCCAGCAGCCCAACTATGGGGTTTGAGGCCTACGAGCAGTACTTC,TRBV9,TRBJ2-7,NA,NA
CASSDSDNEKLFF,TGTGCCAGCAGTGACAGCGATAATGAAAAACTGTTTTTT,TRBV6-4,TRBJ1-4,NA,NA
CASSLRQGSAGIYTF,TGTGCCAGCAGCCTAAGACAGGGATCTGCCGGTATCTACACCTTC,TRBV6-5,TRBJ1-2,NA,TRBD1
CASSLDTHGELFF,TGTGCCAGCAGCTTAGATACTCACGGGGAGCTGTTTTTT,TRBV11-3,TRBJ2-2,NA,NA
CASSLWDSLNTEAFF,TGCGCCAGCAGCTTGTGGGACAGCTTGAACACTGAAGCTTTCTTT,TRBV5-1,TRBJ1-1,NA,TRBD1
CASSLDLGGDSYNEQFF,TGTGCCAGCAGCCTTGACCTGGGCGGGGACTCCTACAATGAGCAGTTCTTC,TRBV3-1/TRBV3-2,TRBJ2-1,NA,NA
CASSLNGAYNEQFF,TGTGCCAGCAGCTTAAATGGGGCGTACAATGAGCAGTTCTTC,TRBV7-2,TRBJ2-1,NA,NA
CASSQPTGEAGNTIYF,TGCGCCAGCAGCCAACCTACCGGGGAAGCTGGAAACACCATATATTTT,TRBV4-1,TRBJ1-3,once,NA
CASSPQGAEGGYTF,TGTGCCAGCTCACCACAGGGGGCCGAGGGAGGCTACACCTTC,TRBV18,TRBJ1-2,NA,TRBD1
CASSLGQGNEKLFF,TGTGCCAGCAGCTTGGGGCAGGGGAATGAAAAACTGTTTTTT,TRBV5-6,TRBJ1-4,NA,NA
CASSLDSLNQPQHF,TGCGCCAGCAGCTTGGACAGTCTCAATCAGCCCCAGCATTTT,TRBV5-1,TRBJ1-5,NA,NA
CASSQILGQSRYTF,TGCGCCAGCAGCCAAATTCTGGGGCAAAGTCGCTACACCTTC,TRBV4-1,TRBJ1-2,NA,NA
CASSLGQGPSWDTQYF,TGTGCCAGCAGCTTAGGGCAGGGGCCTTCTTGGGATACGCAGTATTTT,TRBV7-9,TRBJ2-3,NA,NA
CASSQLAGANTGELFF,TGTGCCAGCAGCCAACTAGCGGGGGCGAACACCGGGGAGCTGTTTTTT,TRBV4-2,TRBJ2-2,NA,TRBD2
CASSLFRGRPSNQPQHF,TGTGCCAGCAGTTTATTTCGTGGCAGGCCTAGCAATCAGCCCCAGCATTTT,TRBV28,TRBJ1-5,NA,NA
CASSPDTDSSYGNTIYF,TGTGCCAGTAGTCCAGACACCGACAGTTCGTACGGAAACACCATATATTTT,TRBV19,TRBJ1-3,NA,NA
CASSEPAEPQETQYF,TGTGCCAGCAGTGAACCAGCGGAGCCACAAGAGACCCAGTACTTC,TRBV6-1,TRBJ2-5,NA,NA
CASSRSGANYGYTF,TGTGCCAGCAGTAGGTCAGGCGCTAACTATGGCTACACCTTC,TRBV6-5,TRBJ1-2,NA,NA
CASSFQGNYNSPLHF,TGTGCCAGCAGCTTCCAGGGTAACTATAATTCACCCCTCCACTTT,TRBV13,TRBJ1-6,NA,NA
CASSLDREVGYTF,TGTGCCAGCAGCCTCGACAGGGAGGTGGGCTACACCTTC,TRBV3-1/TRBV3-2,TRBJ1-2,NA,TRBD1
CASSLAGTEAFF,TGTGCCAGCAGCTTAGCGGGAACTGAAGCTTTCTTT,TRBV7-9,TRBJ1-1,NA,NA
CATESSDGTDTQYF,TGTGCCACCGAGTCCAGCGACGGTACAGATACGCAGTATTTT,TRBV15,TRBJ2-3,NA,NA
CASSQGDWDTHGYTF,TGTGCCAGCAGCCAGGGGGATTGGGACACCCATGGCTACACCTTC,TRBV3-1/TRBV3-2,TRBJ1-2,NA,NA
CASSQVAGENYNEQFF,TGTGCCAGCAGCCAAGTAGCGGGGGAGAACTACAATGAGCAGTTCTTC,TRBV3-1/TRBV3-2,TRBJ2-1,NA,TRBD2
CASSLQGTGYGYTF,TGTGCCAGCAGTCTACAGGGGACGGGGTATGGCTACACCTTC,TRBV25-1,TRBJ1-2,NA,TRBD1
CATSRMGQGPTPDGYTF,TGTGCCACCAGCAGGATGGGACAGGGGCCCACTCCTGATGGCTACACCTTC,TRBV15,TRBJ1-2,once,TRBD1
CASSPEVYEQYF,TGTGCCAGCTCTCCGGAGGTATACGAGCAGTACTTC,TRBV2,TRBJ2-7,NA,NA
CASSPVGVAEAFF,TGTGCCAGTAGCCCGGTGGGGGTGGCTGAAGCTTTCTTT,TRBV19,TRBJ1-1,NA,NA
CASRWAFGNTIYF,TGTGCCAGCCGATGGGCGTTCGGAAACACCATATATTTT,TRBV6-6,TRBJ1-3,NA,NA
CSVGGGTELTGELFF,TGCAGCGTGGGGGGTGGGACCGAACTCACCGGGGAGCTGTTTTTT,TRBV29-1,TRBJ2-2,NA,NA
CAISELAGETDTQYF,TGTGCCATCAGTGAACTAGCGGGGGAGACAGATACGCAGTATTTT,TRBV10-3,TRBJ2-3,NA,TRBD2
CASSVTGGAVYTGELFF,TGTGCCAGTAGTGTGACAGGGGGGGCCGTTTACACCGGGGAGCTGTTTTTT,TRBV19,TRBJ2-2,once,TRBD1
CASSYSTGLAGGEQYF,TGTGCCAGCAGTTACTCGACGGGACTAGCGGGGGGGGAGCAGTACTTC,TRBV6-6,TRBJ2-7,NA,TRBD2
CATSRDLGTEAFF,TGTGCCACCAGCAGAGATCTTGGCACTGAAGCTTTCTTT,TRBV15,TRBJ1-1,NA,NA
CASSLAGRGGETQYF,TGTGCCAGCAGCTTGGCTGGGAGGGGCGGGGAGACCCAGTACTTC,TRBV5-4,TRBJ2-5,NA,TRBD2
CASIRGVFSGNTIYF,TGTGCCAGCATCCGTGGAGTCTTCTCGGGAAACACCATATATTTT,TRBV6-5,TRBJ1-3,NA,NA
CASSQEPMDTQYF,TGCGCCAGCAGCCAAGAACCTATGGATACGCAGTATTTT,TRBV4-1,TRBJ2-3,NA,NA
CASSANERGPYNEQFF,TGTGCCAGCAGCGCGAATGAGAGGGGGCCCTACAATGAGCAGTTCTTC,TRBV11-2,TRBJ2-1,NA,TRBD1
CASCSNTEAFF,TGTGCCAGTTGTTCGAACACTGAAGCTTTCTTT,TRBV19,TRBJ1-1,NA,NA
CASSPAWMVGNQPQHF,TGTGCCAGCAGTCCGGCATGGATGGTGGGCAATCAGCCCCAGCATTTT,TRBV27,TRBJ1-5,NA,NA
CASSQDWGSGNTIYF,TGTGCCAGCAGCCAAGATTGGGGATCGGGAAACACCATATATTTT,TRBV3-1/TRBV3-2,TRBJ1-3,once,NA
CASSLSGGPTDTQYF,TGTGCCAGCAGCCTTAGCGGGGGGCCCACAGATACGCAGTATTTT,TRBV3-1/TRBV3-2,TRBJ2-3,NA,TRBD2
CASSRNGEDSSSGGYTF,TGTGCCAGCAGCCGCAATGGGGAGGATTCCAGCAGCGGGGGCTACACCTTC,TRBV3-1/TRBV3-2,TRBJ1-2,NA,NA